This T cell receptor (beta chain) derives from a study of T cells expressing NK-cell markers. TCRdb re-analyzed the 5' RACE reads; it lists each CDR3 protein once, without DNA. The repertoire table contains 160,000 or so distinct CDR3 sequences. Sequencing input: blood T cells: a sorted CD56 or NKG2C T cell subset, CD4+ or CD8+ T cells, or bulk PBMC T cells (not recorded which). The TCR originated in a woman between 18 and 70 years old in good health.

The CDR3 reads CASSTSYAGELFF. The rearrangement links TRBV6-1 to TRBJ2-2; checking the TCRdb D call of TRBD2 is not possible without DNA. The germline V gene has CDR1 MNHNS and CDR2 SASEGT. CDR3 length: 13 residues.